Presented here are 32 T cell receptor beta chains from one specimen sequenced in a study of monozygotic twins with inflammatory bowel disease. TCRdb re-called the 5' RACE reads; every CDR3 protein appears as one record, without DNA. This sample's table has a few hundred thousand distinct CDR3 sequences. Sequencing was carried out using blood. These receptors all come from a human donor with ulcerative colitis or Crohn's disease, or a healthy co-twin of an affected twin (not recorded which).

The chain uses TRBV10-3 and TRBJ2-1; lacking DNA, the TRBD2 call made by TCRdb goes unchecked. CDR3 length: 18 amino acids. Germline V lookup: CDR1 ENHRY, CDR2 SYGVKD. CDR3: CAISAGTSAFVSYNEQFF.

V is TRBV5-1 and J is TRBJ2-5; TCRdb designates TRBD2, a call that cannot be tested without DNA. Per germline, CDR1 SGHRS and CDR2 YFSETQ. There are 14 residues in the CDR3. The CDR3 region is CASSLRRGQETQYF.

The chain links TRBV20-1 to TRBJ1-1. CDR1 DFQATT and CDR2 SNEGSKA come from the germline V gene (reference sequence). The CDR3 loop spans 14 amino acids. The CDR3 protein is CSASRYQPNTEAFF.

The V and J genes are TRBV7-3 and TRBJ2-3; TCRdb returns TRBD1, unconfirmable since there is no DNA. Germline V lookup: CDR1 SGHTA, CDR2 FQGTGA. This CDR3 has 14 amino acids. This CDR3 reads CASSLTGGTDTQYF.

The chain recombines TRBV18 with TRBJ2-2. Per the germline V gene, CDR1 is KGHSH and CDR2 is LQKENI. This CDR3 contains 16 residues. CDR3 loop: CASSFDGRSNTGELFF. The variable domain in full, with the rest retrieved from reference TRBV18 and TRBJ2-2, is NAGVMQNPRHLVRRRGQEARLRCSPMKGHSHVYWYRQLPEEGLKFMVYLQKENIIDESGMPKERFSAEFPKEGPSILRIQQVVRGDSAAYFCASSFDGRSNTGELFFGEGSRLTVL.

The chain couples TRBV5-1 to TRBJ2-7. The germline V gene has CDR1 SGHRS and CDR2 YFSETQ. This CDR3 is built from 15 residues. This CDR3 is CASSSGRNLRYEQYF.

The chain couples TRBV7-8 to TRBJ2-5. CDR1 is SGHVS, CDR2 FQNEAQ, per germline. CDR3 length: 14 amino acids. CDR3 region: CASSLGVAQETQYF.

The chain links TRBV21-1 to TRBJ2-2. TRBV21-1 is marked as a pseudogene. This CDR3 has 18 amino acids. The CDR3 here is CASSKSRPTGTNTGELFF.

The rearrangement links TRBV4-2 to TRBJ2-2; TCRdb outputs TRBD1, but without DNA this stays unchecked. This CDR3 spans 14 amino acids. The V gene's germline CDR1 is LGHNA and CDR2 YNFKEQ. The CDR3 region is CASSQRGGGGELFF.

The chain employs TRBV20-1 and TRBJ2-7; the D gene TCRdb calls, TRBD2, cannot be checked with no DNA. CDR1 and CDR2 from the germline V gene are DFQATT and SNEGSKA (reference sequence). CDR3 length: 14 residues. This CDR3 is CSASLAGVWYEQYF.

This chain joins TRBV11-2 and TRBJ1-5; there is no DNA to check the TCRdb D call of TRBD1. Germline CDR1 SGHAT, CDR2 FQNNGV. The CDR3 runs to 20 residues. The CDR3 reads CASSLYRNCLVSRGNQPQHF.

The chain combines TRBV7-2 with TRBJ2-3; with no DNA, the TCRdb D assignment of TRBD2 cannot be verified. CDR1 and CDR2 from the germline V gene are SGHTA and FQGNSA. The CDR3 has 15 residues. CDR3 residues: CASSLAAVKRQTQYF.

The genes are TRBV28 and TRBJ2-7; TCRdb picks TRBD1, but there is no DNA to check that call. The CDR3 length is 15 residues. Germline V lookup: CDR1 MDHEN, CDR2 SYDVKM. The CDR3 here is CASSLQDRTSYEQYF. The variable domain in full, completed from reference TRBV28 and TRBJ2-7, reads DVKVTQSSRYLVKRTGEKVFLECVQDMDHENMFWYRQDPGLGLRLIYFSYDVKMKEKGDIPEGYSVSREKKERFSLILESASTNQTSMYLCASSLQDRTSYEQYFGPGTRLTVT.

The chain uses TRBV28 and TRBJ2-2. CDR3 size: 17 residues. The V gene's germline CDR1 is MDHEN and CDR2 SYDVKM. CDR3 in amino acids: CASSLNRVAAITGELFF.

Here the CDR3 reads CAWSVRHKRGTTDTQYF. The chain has TRBV30 and TRBJ2-3; TCRdb gives TRBD2 as the D gene, but with no DNA this cannot be confirmed. The CDR3 loop spans 17 amino acids. Germline loops: CDR1 GTSNPN, CDR2 SVGIG (reference sequence).

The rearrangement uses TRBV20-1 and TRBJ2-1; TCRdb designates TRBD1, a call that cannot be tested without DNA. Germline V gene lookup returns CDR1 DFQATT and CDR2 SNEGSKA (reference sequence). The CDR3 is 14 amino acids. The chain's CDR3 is CSATPGTAYNEQFF.

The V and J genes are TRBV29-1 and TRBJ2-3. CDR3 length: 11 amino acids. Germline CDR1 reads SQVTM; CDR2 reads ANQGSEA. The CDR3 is CSVEEADTQYF.

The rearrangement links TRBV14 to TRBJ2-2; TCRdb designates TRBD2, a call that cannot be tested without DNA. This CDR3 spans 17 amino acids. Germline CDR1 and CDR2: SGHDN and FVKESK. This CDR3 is CASSQDWSGVNTGELFF.

CDR3 protein: CASSPTQGSLTEAFF. This chain links TRBV7-9 with TRBJ1-1; no DNA is available, so the TRBD1 call from TCRdb remains unchecked. Germline V CDR1 and CDR2: SEHNR, FQNEAQ (reference sequence). This CDR3 spans 15 amino acids.

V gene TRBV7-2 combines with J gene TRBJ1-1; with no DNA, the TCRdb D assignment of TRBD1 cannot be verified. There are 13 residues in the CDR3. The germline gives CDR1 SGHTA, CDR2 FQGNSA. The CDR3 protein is CAALPQPVSEAFF.

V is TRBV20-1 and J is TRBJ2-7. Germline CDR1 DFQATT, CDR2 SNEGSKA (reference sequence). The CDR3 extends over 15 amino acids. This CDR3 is CSARPPSGDTYEQYF.

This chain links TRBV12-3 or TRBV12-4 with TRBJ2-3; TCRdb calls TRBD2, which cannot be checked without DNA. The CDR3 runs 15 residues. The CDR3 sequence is CASSFSGRAKDTQYF.

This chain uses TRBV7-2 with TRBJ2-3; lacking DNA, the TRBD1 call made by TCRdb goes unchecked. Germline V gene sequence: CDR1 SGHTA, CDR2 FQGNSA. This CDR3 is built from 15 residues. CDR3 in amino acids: CASSFHRGVPDTQYF. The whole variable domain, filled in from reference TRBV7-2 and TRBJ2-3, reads GAGVSQSPSNKVTEKGKDVELRCDPISGHTALYWYRQSLGQGLEFLIYFQGNSAPDKSGLPSDRFSAERTGGSVSTLTIQRTQQEDSAVYLCASSFHRGVPDTQYFGPGTRLTVL.

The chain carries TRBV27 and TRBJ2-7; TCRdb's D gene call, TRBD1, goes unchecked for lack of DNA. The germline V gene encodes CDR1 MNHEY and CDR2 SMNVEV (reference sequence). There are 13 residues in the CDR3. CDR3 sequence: CATTGTGGRGQYF.

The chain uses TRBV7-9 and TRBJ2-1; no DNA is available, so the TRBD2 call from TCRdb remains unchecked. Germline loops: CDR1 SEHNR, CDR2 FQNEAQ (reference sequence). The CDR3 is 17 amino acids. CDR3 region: CASSSTLTSGTYNEQFF.

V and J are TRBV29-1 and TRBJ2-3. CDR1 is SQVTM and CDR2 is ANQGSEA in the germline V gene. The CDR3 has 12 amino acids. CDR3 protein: CSVEGGTDTQYF.

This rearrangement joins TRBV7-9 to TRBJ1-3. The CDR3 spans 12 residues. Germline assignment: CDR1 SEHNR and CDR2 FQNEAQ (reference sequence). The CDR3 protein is CASSFPGNTIYF.

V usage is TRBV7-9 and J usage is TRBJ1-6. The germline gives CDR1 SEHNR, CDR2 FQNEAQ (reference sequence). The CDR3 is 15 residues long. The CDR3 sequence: CASSLNSNYNSPLHF.

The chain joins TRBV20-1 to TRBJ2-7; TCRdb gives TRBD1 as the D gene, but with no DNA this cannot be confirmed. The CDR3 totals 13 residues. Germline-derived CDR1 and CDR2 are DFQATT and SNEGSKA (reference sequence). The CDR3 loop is CSASRGQGYEQYF.

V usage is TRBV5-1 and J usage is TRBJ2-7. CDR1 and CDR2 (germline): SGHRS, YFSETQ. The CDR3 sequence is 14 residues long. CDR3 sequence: CASARLESSYEQYF.

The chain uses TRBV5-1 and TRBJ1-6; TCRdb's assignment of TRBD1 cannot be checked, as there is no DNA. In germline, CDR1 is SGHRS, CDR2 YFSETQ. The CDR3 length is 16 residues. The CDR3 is CASSLAVTGVNSPLHF.

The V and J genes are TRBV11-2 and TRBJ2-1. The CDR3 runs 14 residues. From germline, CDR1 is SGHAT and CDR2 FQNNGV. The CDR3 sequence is CASTPSAVNNEQFF.